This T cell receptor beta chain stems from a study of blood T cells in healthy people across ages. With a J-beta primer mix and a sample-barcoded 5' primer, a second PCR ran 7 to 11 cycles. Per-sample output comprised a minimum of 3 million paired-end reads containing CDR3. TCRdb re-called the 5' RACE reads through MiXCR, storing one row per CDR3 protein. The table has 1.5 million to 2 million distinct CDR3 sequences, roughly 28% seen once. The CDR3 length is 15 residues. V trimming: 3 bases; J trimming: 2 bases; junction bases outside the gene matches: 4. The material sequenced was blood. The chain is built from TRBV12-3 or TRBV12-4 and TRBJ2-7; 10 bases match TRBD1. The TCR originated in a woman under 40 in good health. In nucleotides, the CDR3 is TGTGCCAGCAGTTTGGGGACAGGGGAAACCTACGAGCAGTACTTC. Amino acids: CASSLGTGETYEQYF.